The clone carrying this T cell receptor (beta chain) has ten or more counts. The antigen remains unidentified. Previously, flow cytometry had revealed CD8+CD57+ cell expansion in the patients chosen for sequencing. This record comes from a study of CD8+CD57+ T cells in acquired aplastic anemia. Study information: The average for DNA from sorted CD4+ and CD8+ cells was 3.2 ug.

The template used for profiling TCR beta VDJ and CDR3 was genomic DNA. TCRdb independently ran MiXCR on the reads; one entry per CDR3 protein. Of some 160,000 distinct CDR3 sequences listed, roughly 48% were seen once; the top ten hold approximately 3%. Regarding the study as a whole: Patients had twenty-nine CD8+ CDR3 sequences in common with controls (the shared set).

This CDR3 is built from 14 residues. Germline V gives CDR1 MNHNS, CDR2 SASEGT. Trimming stripped 5 bases from V and 6 bases from J, with 14 bases between. This chain joins TRBV6-1 and TRBJ2-1; either TRBD1 or TRBD2 may supply D (5 bases each). The receptor's source is a human donor with aplastic anemia. Sequenced input: sorted CD4+, CD8+, or CD8+CD57+ T cells (not recorded which) from PBMCs. CDR3 residues: CASSLDRLLNEQFF. In DNA form, the CDR3 reads TGTGCCAGCAGTCTTGACAGACTACTCAATGAGCAGTTCTTC.